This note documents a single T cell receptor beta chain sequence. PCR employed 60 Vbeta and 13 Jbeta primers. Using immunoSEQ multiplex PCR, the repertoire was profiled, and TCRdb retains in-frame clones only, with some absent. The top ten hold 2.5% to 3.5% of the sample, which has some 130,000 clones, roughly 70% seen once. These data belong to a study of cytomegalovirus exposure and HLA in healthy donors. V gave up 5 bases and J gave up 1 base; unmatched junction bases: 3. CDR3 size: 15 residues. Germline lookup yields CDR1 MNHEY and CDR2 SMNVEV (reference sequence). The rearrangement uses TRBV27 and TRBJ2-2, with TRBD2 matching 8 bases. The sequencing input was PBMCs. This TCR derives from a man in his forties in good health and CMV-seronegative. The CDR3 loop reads CASSRLAGNTGELFF. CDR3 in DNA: TGTGCCAGCAGTCGGCTAGCGGGGAACACCGGGGAGCTGTTTTTT.